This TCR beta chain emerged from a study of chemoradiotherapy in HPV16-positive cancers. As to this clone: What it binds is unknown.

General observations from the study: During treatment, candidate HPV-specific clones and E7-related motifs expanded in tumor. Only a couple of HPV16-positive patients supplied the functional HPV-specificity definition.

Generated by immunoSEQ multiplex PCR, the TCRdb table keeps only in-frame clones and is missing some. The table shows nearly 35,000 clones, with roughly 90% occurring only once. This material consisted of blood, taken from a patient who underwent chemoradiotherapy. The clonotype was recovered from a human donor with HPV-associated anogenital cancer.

As DNA, the CDR3 is TGTGCCAGCAGTTACTTGAGCCGTGGGGGTGGCTATGGCTACACCTTC. Amino acids: CASSYLSRGGGYGYTF. The chain is built from TRBV6-5 and TRBJ1-2; D may be TRBD1 (5 bases). V was trimmed by 1 base and J by 4 bases, leaving 16 bases between them. The CDR3 runs to 16 residues. Germline V gene data show CDR1 as MNHEY and CDR2 as SVGAGI.